This T cell receptor beta chain was documented in a study of blood T cell repertoires in COVID-19. As for the study in general: The United States, Italy and Spain provided the acute and convalescent COVID-19 samples. T cells, B-cell-depleted T cells, or PBMCs provided the cDNA or gDNA that served as material.

This CDR3 contains 15 residues. Germline loops: CDR1 SEHNR, CDR2 FQNEAQ (reference sequence). V lost 5 bases to trimming and J lost 0 bases, with 10 bases between them. Original analysis: By means of reference gene primer amplification, nucleated cell counts were estimated. Clones were read by immunoSEQ multiplex PCR, and TCRdb kept only the in-frame ones, dropping some. The DNA gave D and trimming, while V, J and clone size come from that table. The sample carries approximately 150,000 clones, roughly four fifths recorded once. The receptor was isolated from a man between 60 and 75 years old with active or convalescent COVID-19. Input material: peripheral blood. The rearrangement joins TRBV7-9 to TRBJ2-2; possibly TRBD2 for D (6 bases). The CDR3 nucleotides are TGTGCCAGCAGCAATAGCGGAGCGAACACCGGGGAGCTGTTTTTT. As protein: CASSNSGANTGELFF.